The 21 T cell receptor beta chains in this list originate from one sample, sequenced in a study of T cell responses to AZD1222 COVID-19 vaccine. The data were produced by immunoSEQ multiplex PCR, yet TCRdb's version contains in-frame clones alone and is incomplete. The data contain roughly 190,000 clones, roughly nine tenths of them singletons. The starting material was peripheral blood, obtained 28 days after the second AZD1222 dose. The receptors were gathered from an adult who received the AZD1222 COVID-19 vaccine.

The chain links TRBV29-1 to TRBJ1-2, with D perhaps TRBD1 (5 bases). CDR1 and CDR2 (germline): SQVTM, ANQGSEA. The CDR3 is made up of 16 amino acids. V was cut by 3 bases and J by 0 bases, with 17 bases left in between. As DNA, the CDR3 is TGCAGCGTTGATAGACGGGGGGAAAATTCTAACTATGGCTACACCTTC. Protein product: CSVDRRGENSNYGYTF.

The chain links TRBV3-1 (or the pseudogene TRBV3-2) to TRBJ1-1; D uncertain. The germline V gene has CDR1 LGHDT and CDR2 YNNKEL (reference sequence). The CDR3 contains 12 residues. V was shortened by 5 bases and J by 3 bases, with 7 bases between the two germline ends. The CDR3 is CASSTVDTEAFF. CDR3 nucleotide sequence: TGTGCCAGCAGCACGGTGGACACTGAAGCTTTCTTT.

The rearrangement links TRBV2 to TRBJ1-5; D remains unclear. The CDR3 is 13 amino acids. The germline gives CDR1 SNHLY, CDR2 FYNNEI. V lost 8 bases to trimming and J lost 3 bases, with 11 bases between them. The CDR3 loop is CASRFEPNQPQHF. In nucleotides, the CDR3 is TGTGCCAGCCGTTTCGAACCCAATCAGCCCCAGCATTTT.

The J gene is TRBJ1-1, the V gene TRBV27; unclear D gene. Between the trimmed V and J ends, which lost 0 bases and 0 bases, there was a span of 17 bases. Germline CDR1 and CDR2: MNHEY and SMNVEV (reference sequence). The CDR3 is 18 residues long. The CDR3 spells CASSLSVQGPGVNTEAFF. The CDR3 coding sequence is TGTGCCAGCAGTTTATCCGTTCAAGGACCAGGAGTGAACACTGAAGCTTTCTTT.

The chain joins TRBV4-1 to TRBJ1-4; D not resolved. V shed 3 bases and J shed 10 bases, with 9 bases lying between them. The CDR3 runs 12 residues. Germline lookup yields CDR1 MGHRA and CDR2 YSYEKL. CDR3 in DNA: TGCGCCAGCAGCCATCCCCTTGGAAAACTGTTTTTT. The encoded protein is CASSHPLGKLFF.

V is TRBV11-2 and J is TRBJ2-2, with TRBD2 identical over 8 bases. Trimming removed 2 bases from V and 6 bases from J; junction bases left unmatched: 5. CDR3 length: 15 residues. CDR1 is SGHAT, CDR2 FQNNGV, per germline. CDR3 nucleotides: TGTGCCAGCAGCTTAACGGGAGCGGGGGCCGGGGAGCTGTTTTTT. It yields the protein CASSLTGAGAGELFF.

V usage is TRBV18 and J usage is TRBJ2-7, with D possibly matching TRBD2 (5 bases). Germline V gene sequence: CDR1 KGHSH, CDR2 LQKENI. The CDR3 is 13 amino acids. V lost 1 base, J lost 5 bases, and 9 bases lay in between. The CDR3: CASSPLRTHEQYF. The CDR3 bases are TGTGCCAGCTCACCACTAAGGACTCACGAGCAGTACTTC.

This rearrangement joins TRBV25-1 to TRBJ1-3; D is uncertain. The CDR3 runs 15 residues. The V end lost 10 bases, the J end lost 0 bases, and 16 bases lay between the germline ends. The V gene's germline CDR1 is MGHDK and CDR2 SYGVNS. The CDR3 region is CATGEGRPSGNTIYF. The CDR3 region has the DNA TGTGCCACCGGTGAGGGCCGTCCCTCTGGAAACACCATATATTTT.

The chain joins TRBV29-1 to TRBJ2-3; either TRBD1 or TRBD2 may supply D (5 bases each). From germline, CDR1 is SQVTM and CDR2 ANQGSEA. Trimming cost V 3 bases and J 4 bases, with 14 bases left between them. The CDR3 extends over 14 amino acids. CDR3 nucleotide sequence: TGCAGCGTTGACCCTCGGGGCGCGGCAGATACGCAGTATTTT. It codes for CSVDPRGAADTQYF.

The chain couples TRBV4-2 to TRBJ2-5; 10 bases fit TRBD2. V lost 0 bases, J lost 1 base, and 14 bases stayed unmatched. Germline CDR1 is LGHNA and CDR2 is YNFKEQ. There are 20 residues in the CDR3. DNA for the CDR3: TGTGCCAGCAGCCAAGAGGCTAGCGGGGGTTCGGTCCCCATCCAAGAGACCCAGTACTTC. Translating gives CASSQEASGGSVPIQETQYF.

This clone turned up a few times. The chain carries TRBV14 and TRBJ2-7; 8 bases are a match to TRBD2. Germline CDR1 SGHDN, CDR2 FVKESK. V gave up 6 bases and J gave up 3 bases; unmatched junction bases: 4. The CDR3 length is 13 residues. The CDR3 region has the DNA TGTGCCAGCAGTTCTAGCGGGTACTACGAGCAGTACTTC. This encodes CASSSSGYYEQYF.

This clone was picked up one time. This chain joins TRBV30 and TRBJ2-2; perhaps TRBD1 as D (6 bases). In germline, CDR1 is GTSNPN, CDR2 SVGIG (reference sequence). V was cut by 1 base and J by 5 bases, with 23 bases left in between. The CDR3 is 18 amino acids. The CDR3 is CAWSGLGGRIRTTGELFF. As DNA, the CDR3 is TGTGCCTGGAGTGGGCTTGGGGGCAGGATCCGAACAACCGGGGAGCTGTTTTTT. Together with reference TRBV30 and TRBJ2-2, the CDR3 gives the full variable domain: SQTIHQWPATLVQPVGSPLSLECTVEGTSNPNLYWYRQAAGRGLQLLFYSVGIGQISSEVPQNLSASRPQDRQFILSSKKLLLSDSGFYLCAWSGLGGRIRTTGELFFGEGSRLTVL.

The CDR3 reads CASSTSGQGQYEQYF. DNA for the CDR3: TGTGCCAGTAGCACCTCGGGACAGGGTCAATACGAGCAGTACTTC. The gene calls are TRBV19 and TRBJ2-7; TRBD1 aligns across 9 bases. J was trimmed by 4 bases and V by 6 bases; bases with no gene match: 10. There are 15 residues in the CDR3. The germline CDR1 and CDR2 sequences are LNHDA and SQIVND (reference sequence).

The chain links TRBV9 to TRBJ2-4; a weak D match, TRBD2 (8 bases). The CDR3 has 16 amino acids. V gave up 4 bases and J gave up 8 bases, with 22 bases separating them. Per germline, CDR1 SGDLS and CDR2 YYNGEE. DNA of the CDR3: TGTGCCAGCAGCCCCTGGACTAGCATCAGGGGGGACATTCAGTACTTC. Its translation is CASSPWTSIRGDIQYF. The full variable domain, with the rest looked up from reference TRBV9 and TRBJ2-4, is DSGVTQTPKHLITATGQRVTLRCSPRSGDLSVYWYQQSLDQGLQFLIQYYNGEERAKGNILERFSAQQFPDLHSELNLSSLELGDSALYFCASSPWTSIRGDIQYFGAGTRLSVL.

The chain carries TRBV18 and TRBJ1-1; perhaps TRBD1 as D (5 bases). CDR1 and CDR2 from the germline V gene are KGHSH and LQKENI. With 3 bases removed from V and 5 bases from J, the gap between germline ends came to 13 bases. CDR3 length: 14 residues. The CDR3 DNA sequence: TGTGCCAGCTCACCGTTCGACAGCAAGACTGAAGCTTTCTTT. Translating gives CASSPFDSKTEAFF.

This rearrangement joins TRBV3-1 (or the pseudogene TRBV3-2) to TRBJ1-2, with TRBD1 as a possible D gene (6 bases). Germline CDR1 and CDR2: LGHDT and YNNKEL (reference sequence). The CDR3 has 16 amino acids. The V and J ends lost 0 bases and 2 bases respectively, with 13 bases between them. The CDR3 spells CASSQDSQGKNYGYTF. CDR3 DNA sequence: TGTGCCAGCAGCCAAGATTCACAGGGAAAAAACTATGGCTACACCTTC.

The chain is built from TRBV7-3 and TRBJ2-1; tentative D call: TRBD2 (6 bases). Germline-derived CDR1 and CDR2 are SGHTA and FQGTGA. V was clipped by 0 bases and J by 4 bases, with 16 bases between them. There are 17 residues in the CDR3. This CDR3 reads CASSLTSLAKDYNEQFF. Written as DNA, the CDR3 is TGTGCCAGCAGCTTAACGTCCCTAGCGAAAGATTACAATGAGCAGTTCTTC. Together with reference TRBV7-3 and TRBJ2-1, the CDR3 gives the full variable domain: GAGVSQTPSNKVTEKGKYVELRCDPISGHTALYWYRQSLGQGPEFLIYFQGTGAADDSGLPNDRFFAVRPEGSVSTLKIQRTERGDSAVYLCASSLTSLAKDYNEQFFGPGTRLTVL.

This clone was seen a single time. The CDR3 loop reads CASSLERTGNIQYF. As DNA, the CDR3 is TGCGCCAGCAGCTTGGAACGGACAGGAAACATTCAGTACTTC. V is TRBV5-1 and J is TRBJ2-4; 7 bases line up with TRBD1. J lost 6 bases, V lost 0 bases, and 3 bases had no gene match. This CDR3 region has 14 residues. Germline-derived CDR1 and CDR2 are SGHRS and YFSETQ.

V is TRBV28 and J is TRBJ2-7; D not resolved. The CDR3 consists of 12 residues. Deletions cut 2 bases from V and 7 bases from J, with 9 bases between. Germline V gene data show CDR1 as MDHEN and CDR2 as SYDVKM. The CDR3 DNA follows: TGTGCCAGCAGTTTAAACCTCCGGGAGCAGTACTTC. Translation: CASSLNLREQYF.

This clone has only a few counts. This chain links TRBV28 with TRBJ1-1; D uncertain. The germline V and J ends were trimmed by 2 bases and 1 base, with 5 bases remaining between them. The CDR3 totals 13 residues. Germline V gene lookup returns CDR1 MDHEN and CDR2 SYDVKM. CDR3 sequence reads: CASSLTENTEAFF. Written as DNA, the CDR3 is TGTGCCAGCAGTTTAACAGAGAACACTGAAGCTTTCTTT. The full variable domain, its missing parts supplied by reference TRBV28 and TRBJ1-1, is DVKVTQSSRYLVKRTGEKVFLECVQDMDHENMFWYRQDPGLGLRLIYFSYDVKMKEKGDIPEGYSVSREKKERFSLILESASTNQTSMYLCASSLTENTEAFFGQGTRLTVV.

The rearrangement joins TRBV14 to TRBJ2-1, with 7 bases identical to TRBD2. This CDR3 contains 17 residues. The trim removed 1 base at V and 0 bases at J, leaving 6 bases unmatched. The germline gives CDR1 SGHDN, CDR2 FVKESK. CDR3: CASSQGIWTSSYNEQFF. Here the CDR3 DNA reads TGTGCCAGCAGCCAAGGCATCTGGACTAGCTCCTACAATGAGCAGTTCTTC.